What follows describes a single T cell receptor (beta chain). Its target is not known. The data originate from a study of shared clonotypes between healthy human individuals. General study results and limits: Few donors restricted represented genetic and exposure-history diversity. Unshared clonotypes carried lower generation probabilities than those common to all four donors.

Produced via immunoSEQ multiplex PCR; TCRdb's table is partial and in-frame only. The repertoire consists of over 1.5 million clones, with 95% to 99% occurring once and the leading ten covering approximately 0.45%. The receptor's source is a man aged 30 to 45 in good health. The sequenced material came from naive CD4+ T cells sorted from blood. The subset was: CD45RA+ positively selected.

CDR3 bases: TGTGCCAGCAGCTCGATGAAACAGGCGGTATCCTACAATGAGCAGTTCTTC. Amino acid sequence: CASSSMKQAVSYNEQFF. The chain has TRBV11-2 and TRBJ2-1; perhaps TRBD1 as D (5 bases). The germline V gene has CDR1 SGHAT and CDR2 FQNNGV. The CDR3 is 17 residues long. V was cut by 4 bases and J by 1 base, with 17 bases left in between. Looking up the rest from reference TRBV11-2 and TRBJ2-1 gives the full variable domain: EAGVAQSPRYKIIEKRQSVAFWCNPISGHATLYWYQQILGQGPKLLIQFQNNGVVDDSQLPKDRFSAERLKGVDSTLKIQPAKLEDSAVYLCASSSMKQAVSYNEQFFGPGTRLTVL.